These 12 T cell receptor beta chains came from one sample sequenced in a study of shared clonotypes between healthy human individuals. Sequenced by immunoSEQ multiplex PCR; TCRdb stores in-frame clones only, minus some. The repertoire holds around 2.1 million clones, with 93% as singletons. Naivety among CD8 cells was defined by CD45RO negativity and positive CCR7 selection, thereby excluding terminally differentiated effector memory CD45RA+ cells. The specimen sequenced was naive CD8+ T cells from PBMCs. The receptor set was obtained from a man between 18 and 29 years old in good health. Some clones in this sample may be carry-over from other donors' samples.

CDR3 in amino acids: CSVEDRWGVNTEAFF. The CDR3 DNA reads as TGCAGCGTTGAAGATCGATGGGGAGTGAACACTGAAGCTTTCTTT. The chain links TRBV29-1 to TRBJ1-1; D is unclear. Trimming left V 0 bases short and J 0 bases short, with 11 bases between. This CDR3 has 15 amino acids. Germline assignment: CDR1 SQVTM and CDR2 ANQGSEA.

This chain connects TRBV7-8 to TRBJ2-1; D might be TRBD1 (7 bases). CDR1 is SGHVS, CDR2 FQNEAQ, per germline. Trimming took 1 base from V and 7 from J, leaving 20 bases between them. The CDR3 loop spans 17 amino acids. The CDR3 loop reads CASSLGAGGTVSNEQFF. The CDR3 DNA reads TGTGCCAGCAGCTTAGGGGCCGGCGGGACAGTAAGTAATGAGCAGTTCTTC.

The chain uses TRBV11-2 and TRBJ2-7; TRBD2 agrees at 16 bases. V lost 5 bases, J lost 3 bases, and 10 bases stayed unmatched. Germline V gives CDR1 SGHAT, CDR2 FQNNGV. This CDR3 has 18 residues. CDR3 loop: CASSRGLAGGPGNYEQYF. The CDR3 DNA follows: TGTGCCAGCAGCCGGGGACTAGCGGGAGGGCCGGGAAACTACGAGCAGTACTTC.

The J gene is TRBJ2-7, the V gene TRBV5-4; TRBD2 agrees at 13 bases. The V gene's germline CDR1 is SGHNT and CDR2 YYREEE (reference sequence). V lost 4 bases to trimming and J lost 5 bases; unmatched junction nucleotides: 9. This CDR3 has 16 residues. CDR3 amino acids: CASSPGLAGAFDEQYF. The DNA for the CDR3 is TGTGCCAGCAGCCCAGGACTAGCGGGAGCATTCGACGAGCAGTACTTC. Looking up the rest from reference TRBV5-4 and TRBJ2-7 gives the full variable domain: ETGVTQSPTHLIKTRGQQVTLRCSSQSGHNTVSWYQQALGQGPQFIFQYYREEENGRGNFPPRFSGLQFPNYSSELNVNALELDDSALYLCASSPGLAGAFDEQYFGPGTRLTVT.

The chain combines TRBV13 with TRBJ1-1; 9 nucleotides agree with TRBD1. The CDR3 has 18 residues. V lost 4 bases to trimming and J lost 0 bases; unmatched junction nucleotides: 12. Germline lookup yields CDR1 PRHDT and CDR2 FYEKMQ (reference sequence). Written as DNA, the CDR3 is TGTGCCAGCAGCTACACTACCTTGGACAGGGGAATGAACACTGAAGCTTTCTTT. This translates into CASSYTTLDRGMNTEAFF.

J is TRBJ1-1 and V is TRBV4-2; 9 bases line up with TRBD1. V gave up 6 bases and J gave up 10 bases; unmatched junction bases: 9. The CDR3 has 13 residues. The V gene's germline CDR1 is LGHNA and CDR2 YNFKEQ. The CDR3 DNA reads TGTGCCAGCAGGGACACAGGGGGCACCGGAGCTTTCTTT. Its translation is CASRDTGGTGAFF.

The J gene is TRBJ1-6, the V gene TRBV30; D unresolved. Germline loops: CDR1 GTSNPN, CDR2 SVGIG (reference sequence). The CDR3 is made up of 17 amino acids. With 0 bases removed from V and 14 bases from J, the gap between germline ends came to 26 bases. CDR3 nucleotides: TGTGCCTGGAGTGTCCCTCGGTTGGCGGAGTCCTTAATCACCCTCCACTTT. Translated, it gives CAWSVPRLAESLITLHF.

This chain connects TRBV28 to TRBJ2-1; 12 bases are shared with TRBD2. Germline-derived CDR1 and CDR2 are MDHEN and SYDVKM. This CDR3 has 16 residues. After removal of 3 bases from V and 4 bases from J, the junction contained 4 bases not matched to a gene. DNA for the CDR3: TGTGCCAGCAGTTTCGCACTAGCGGGGGGATACAATGAGCAGTTCTTC. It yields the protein CASSFALAGGYNEQFF.

The CDR3 reads CALGQGSGPQHF. The DNA for the CDR3 is TGTGCCTTAGGACAGGGGTCGGGTCCCCAGCATTTT. This sequence joins TRBV30 and TRBJ1-5; 9 bases fit TRBD1. The length of the CDR3 is 12 residues. Germline values: CDR1 GTSNPN, CDR2 SVGIG (reference sequence). V shed 7 bases and J 10 bases; nucleotides not matched to a gene: 8. Full variable domain (remainder filled in from reference TRBV30 and TRBJ1-5): SQTIHQWPATLVQPVGSPLSLECTVEGTSNPNLYWYRQAAGRGLQLLFYSVGIGQISSEVPQNLSASRPQDRQFILSSKKLLLSDSGFYLCALGQGSGPQHFGDGTRLSIL.

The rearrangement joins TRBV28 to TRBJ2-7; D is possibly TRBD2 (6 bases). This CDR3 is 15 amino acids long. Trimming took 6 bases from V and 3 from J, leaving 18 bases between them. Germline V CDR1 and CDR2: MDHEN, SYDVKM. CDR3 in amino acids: CASRSPGVPNYEQYF. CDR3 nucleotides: TGTGCCAGCAGGTCTCCGGGAGTCCCAAACTACGAGCAGTACTTC.

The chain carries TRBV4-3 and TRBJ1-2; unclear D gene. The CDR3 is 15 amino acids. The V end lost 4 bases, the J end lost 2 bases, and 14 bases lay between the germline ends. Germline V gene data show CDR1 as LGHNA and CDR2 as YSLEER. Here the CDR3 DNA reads TGCGCCAGCAGCCCGGGCGGGAAATCGAACTATGGCTACACCTTC. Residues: CASSPGGKSNYGYTF.

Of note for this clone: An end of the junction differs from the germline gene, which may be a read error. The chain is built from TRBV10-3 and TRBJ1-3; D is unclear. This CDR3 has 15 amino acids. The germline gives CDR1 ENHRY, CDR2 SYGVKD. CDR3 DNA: TGTGCCATCACTGAGGACGGGCGCTCTGGAAACACCATATATTTT. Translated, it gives CAITEDGRSGNTIYF.